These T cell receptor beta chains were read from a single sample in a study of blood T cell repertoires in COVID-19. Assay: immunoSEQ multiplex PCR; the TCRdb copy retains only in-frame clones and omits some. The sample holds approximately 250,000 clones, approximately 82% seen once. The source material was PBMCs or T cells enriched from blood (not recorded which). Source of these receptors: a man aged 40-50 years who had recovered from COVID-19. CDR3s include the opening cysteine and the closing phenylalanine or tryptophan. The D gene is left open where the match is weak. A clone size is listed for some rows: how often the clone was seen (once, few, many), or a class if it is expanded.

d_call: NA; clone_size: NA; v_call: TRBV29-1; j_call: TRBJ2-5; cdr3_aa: CSVEGGGETQYF; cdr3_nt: TGCAGCGTTGAAGGGGGAGGAGAGACCCAGTACTTC
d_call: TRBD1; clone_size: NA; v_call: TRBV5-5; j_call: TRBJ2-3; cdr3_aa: CASSGTGDRYTQYF; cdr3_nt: TGTGCCAGCAGCGGGACAGGGGATCGGTATACGCAGTATTTT
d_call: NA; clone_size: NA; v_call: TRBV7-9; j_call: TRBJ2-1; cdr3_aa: CASSLARFLEGNEQFF; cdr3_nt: TGTGCCAGCAGCTTAGCGCGGTTCCTAGAGGGAAATGAGCAGTTCTTC
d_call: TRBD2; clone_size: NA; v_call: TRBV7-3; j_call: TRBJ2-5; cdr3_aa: CASSLKVAGSQYQETQYF; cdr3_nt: TGTGCCAGCAGCTTAAAGGTAGCGGGGTCCCAGTACCAAGAGACCCAGTACTTC
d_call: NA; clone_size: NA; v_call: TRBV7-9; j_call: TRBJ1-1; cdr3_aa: CASSPGRTNTEAFF; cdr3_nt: TGTGCCAGCAGCCCCGGGAGGACGAACACTGAAGCTTTCTTT
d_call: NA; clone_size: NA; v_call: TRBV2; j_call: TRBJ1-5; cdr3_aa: CASSEEGDSNQPQHF; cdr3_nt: TGTGCCAGCAGTGAGGAGGGAGATAGCAATCAGCCCCAGCATTTT
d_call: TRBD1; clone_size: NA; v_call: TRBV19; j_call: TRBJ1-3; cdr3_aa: CASSSDRGRITIYF; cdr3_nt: TGTGCCAGTAGTTCGGACAGGGGCCGAATCACCATATATTTT
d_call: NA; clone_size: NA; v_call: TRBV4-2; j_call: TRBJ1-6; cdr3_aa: CASSQDLAGSSPLHF; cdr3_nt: TGTGCCAGCAGCCAAGATCTGGCAGGAAGCTCACCCCTCCACTTT
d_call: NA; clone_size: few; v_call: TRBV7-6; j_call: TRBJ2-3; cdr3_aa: CASSSGTSTDTQYF; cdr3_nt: TGTGCCAGCAGCTCAGGGACTAGCACAGATACGCAGTATTTT
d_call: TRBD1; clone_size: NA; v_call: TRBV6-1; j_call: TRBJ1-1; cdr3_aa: CASSQGTGPMNTEAFF; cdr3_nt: TGTGCCAGCAGTCAAGGGACAGGGCCTATGAACACTGAAGCTTTCTTT
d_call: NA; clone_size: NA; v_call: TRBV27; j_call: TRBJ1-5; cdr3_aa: CASGGAGQPQHF; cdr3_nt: TGTGCCAGCGGGGGCGCAGGTCAGCCCCAGCATTTT
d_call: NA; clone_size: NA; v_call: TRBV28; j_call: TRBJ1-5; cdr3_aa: CASTNTGPQHF; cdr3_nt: TGTGCCAGCACCAACACGGGGCCCCAGCATTTT
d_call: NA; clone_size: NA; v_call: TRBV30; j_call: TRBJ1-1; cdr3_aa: CAWSRGGVTEAFF; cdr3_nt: TGTGCCTGGAGTCGAGGGGGGGTGACTGAAGCTTTCTTT
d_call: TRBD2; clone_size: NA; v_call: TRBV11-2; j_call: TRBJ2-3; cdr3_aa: CASSLLRGGGLTDTQYF; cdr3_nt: TGTGCCAGCAGCTTACTTCGGGGCGGGGGACTCACAGATACGCAGTATTTT
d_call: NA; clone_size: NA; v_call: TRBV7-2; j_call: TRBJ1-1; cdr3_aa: CASSLNSEPFF; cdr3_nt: TGTGCCAGCAGCCTGAACAGTGAGCCTTTCTTT
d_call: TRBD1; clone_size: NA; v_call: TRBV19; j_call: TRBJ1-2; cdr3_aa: CASRYGQGYGYTF; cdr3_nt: TGTGCCAGTAGGTACGGACAGGGGTATGGCTACACCTTC
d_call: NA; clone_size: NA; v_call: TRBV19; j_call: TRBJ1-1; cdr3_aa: CASGKQGHTEAFF; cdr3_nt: TGTGCCAGTGGGAAACAGGGCCACACTGAAGCTTTCTTT
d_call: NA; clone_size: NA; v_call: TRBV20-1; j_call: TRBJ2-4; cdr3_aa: CSASGSELNIQYF; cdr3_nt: TGCAGTGCTAGTGGCTCGGAGCTAAACATTCAGTACTTC
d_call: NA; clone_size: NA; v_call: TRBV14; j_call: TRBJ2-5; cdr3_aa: CASSQLLTQETQYF; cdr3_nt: TGTGCCAGCAGCCAGCTCCTGACTCAAGAGACCCAGTACTTC
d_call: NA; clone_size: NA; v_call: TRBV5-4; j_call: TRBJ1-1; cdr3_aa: CASSLTGLYTEAFF; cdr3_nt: TGTGCCAGCAGCTTGACAGGGTTGTACACTGAAGCTTTCTTT